Each of the 8 T cell receptor beta chains below was sequenced from the same sample in a study of blood T cell repertoires in COVID-19. TCRdb's table, derived via immunoSEQ multiplex PCR, lists solely in-frame clones and lacks some. The sample holds fewer than 250,000 clones, approximately 90% seen once. Sequences were obtained from peripheral blood. The receptor source for this set is a man aged 50-60 years with acute or convalescent COVID-19.

The V gene is TRBV19, the J gene TRBJ1-1; D is unresolved. V lost 3 bases and J lost 2, with 25 bases in between. The germline CDR1 and CDR2 sequences are LNHDA and SQIVND (reference sequence). This CDR3 is built from 19 residues. CDR3 coding DNA: TGTGCCAGTAGTATCCAATGGAGGAGAGTTTCGGCCTTTAACACTGAAGCTTTCTTT. Protein product: CASSIQWRRVSAFNTEAFF.

The genes are TRBV6-5 and TRBJ1-1; D gene unclear. The CDR3 has 13 residues. V shed 7 bases and J shed 6 bases, with 15 bases lying between them. Germline V CDR1 and CDR2: MNHEY, SVGAGI. The CDR3 DNA reads as TGTGCCAGCACCCCTCCCGGGAGCGCTGAAGCTTTCTTT. It translates to CASTPPGSAEAFF.

The chain uses TRBV18 and TRBJ1-1, with 8 bases fitting TRBD1. CDR3 length: 14 residues. V lost 3 bases to trimming and J lost 6 bases; unmatched junction nucleotides: 6. From germline, CDR1 is KGHSH and CDR2 LQKENI. CDR3 sequence reads: CASSPGQGNAEAFF. CDR3 sequence (DNA): TGTGCCAGCTCACCCGGACAGGGTAACGCTGAAGCTTTCTTT.

This chain connects TRBV18 to TRBJ1-5, with 8 bases identical to TRBD1. Germline values: CDR1 KGHSH, CDR2 LQKENI. V gave up 3 bases and J gave up 2 bases; unmatched junction bases: 9. This CDR3 contains 17 residues. Here the CDR3 DNA reads TGTGCCAGCTCACCTTCGACAGGGGTGGGTGGCAATCAGCCCCAGCATTTT. This sequence encodes CASSPSTGVGGNQPQHF.

The chain has TRBV29-1 and TRBJ2-2; 7 bases are shared with TRBD1. V trimming: 7 bases; J trimming: 0 bases; junction bases outside the gene matches: 5. The germline V gene has CDR1 SQVTM and CDR2 ANQGSEA. CDR3 length: 14 amino acids. The CDR3: CSARDRTNTGELFF. The CDR3 nucleotides read TGCAGCGCACGGGACAGAACGAACACCGGGGAGCTGTTTTTT.

This clone was observed once. The chain is built from TRBV19 and TRBJ1-2; D may be TRBD1 (6 bases). Germline values: CDR1 LNHDA, CDR2 SQIVND (reference sequence). This CDR3 is built from 14 residues. Trimming pared 6 bases from V and 4 bases from J, leaving 15 bases between. CDR3 nucleotide sequence: TGTGCCAGTAGAAAGGCAGGGGCAGGCTATGGCTACACCTTC. This gives the protein CASRKAGAGYGYTF.

This chain connects TRBV7-8 to TRBJ1-2, with 8 bases identical to TRBD1. CDR3 length equals 16 residues. Germline V CDR1 and CDR2: SGHVS, FQNEAQ. The V segment lost 1 base and the J segment 3 bases; nucleotides outside the gene matches: 7. CDR3 amino acids: CASSLGGTGSYYGYTF. CDR3 DNA sequence: TGTGCCAGCAGCTTAGGGGGGACAGGTTCTTACTATGGCTACACCTTC.

This sequence joins TRBV21-1 and TRBJ1-1. TRBV21-1 is a recognized pseudogene. CDR3 length: 15 residues. The CDR3 here is CASGPRRQANTEAFF. CDR3 DNA sequence: TGTGCCAGCGGACCGCGGAGGCAGGCGAACACTGAAGCTTTCTTT.